The sequence of this TCR beta chain was determined in a study of CD8+CD57+ T cells in acquired aplastic anemia. Whole-study context: The mean DNA yield obtained from sorted CD4+ and CD8+ cells came to approximately 3 ug.

The study profiled TCR beta VDJ and CDR3 using genomic DNA as template. TCRdb re-derived calls from the reads in MiXCR, one entry per CDR3 protein. The data show 200,000 to 250,000 distinct CDR3 sequences, approximately 60% seen once. Looked up from germline, CDR1 is LNHDA and CDR2 is SQIVND (reference sequence). This CDR3 contains 15 residues. Trimming stripped 7 bases from V and 6 bases from J, with 20 bases between. The receptor was derived from a human donor in good health. The material sequenced was sorted CD4+, CD8+, or CD8+CD57+ T cells (not recorded which) from PBMCs. The chain carries TRBV19 and TRBJ2-3, with D perhaps matching TRBD1 or TRBD2 (5 bases each). The CDR3 nucleotides are TGTGCCAGTACCATAACACGGGGCGGTAGGGATACGCAGTATTTT. Translated: CASTITRGGRDTQYF.